This T cell receptor beta chain appears in the sequencing data of a study of blood T cell repertoires in COVID-19. Per the authors' pipeline: Amplification of reference gene primers provided the estimated nucleated cell counts. Only in-frame clones appear in the TCRdb table, and some are missing; sequencing was by immunoSEQ multiplex PCR. That table supplies the V and J calls and clone size; D and trimming were determined from the DNA. The sample has hundreds of thousands of clones; about 91% are singletons. The CDR3 is 15 amino acids. V dropped 3 bases and J dropped 4 bases, with 12 bases sitting between them. CDR1 and CDR2 from the germline V gene are MDHEN and SYDVKM.

The sequencing sample was made of peripheral blood. The chain employs TRBV28 and TRBJ2-2; D might be TRBD1 (6 bases). This clonotype was sampled from a woman aged 25 to 39 with COVID-19, enrolled during active disease. The DNA of the CDR3 is TGTGCCAGCAGTTTCAACAGGGTTAGCACCGGGGAGCTGTTTTTT. It is translated as CASSFNRVSTGELFF.